Listed below are T cell receptor beta chains from one sample, sequenced in a study of shared clonotypes between healthy human individuals. Clones were sequenced by immunoSEQ multiplex PCR, and TCRdb holds only the in-frame ones, with some missing. The sample gives approximately 710,000 clones, roughly 88% of which show up once; 34% is in the top ten. Specimen: memory CD8+ T cells from PBMCs. These TCRs come from a man aged 18 to 29 in good health. Some clones in this sample may be carry-over from other donors' samples. CDR3s include the opening cysteine and the closing phenylalanine or tryptophan. D genes are given only for firm matches. Size values are once, few and many counts, or a class for expanded clones, and some rows have none.

abundance: .
d_gene: TRBD1
j_gene: TRBJ2-6
v_gene: TRBV14
len: 17
CDR3nt: TGTGCCAGCAGCCGCCGGGACAGGGGCGCTGGGGCCAACGTCCTGACTTTC
CDR3aa: CASSRRDRGAGANVLTF

abundance: .
d_gene: .
j_gene: TRBJ2-4
v_gene: TRBV7-9
len: 15
CDR3nt: TGTGCCAGCAGCTTATTGGAGCAGGCCAAAAACATTCAGTACTTC
CDR3aa: CASSLLEQAKNIQYF

abundance: .
d_gene: .
j_gene: TRBJ1-1
v_gene: TRBV4-3
len: 15
CDR3nt: TGCGCCAGCAGCCAAGATAATCGGGGTCCCACTGAAGCTTTCTTT
CDR3aa: CASSQDNRGPTEAFF

abundance: few
d_gene: .
j_gene: TRBJ2-5
v_gene: TRBV7-8
len: 13
CDR3nt: TGTGCCAGCAGCGTGGGAGTGTTAGAGACCCAGTACTTC
CDR3aa: CASSVGVLETQYF

abundance: .
d_gene: .
j_gene: TRBJ1-4
v_gene: TRBV25-1
len: 14
CDR3nt: TGTGCCAGCAGCATTACTTCGGACGCCCCTCTGCTGTTTTTT
CDR3aa: CASSITSDAPLLFF

abundance: .
d_gene: .
j_gene: TRBJ2-1
v_gene: TRBV9
len: 12
CDR3nt: TGTGCCAGCAGCGTAGCTGGGAATGAGCAGTTCTTC
CDR3aa: CASSVAGNEQFF

abundance: .
d_gene: TRBD1
j_gene: TRBJ2-7
v_gene: TRBV29-1
len: 17
CDR3nt: TGCAGCGTTGATAGGGACAGGTCCCCCCCCCGGGCCTACGAGCAGTACTTC
CDR3aa: CSVDRDRSPPRAYEQYF

abundance: .
d_gene: .
j_gene: TRBJ2-7
v_gene: TRBV30
len: 12
CDR3nt: TGTGCCTCTTCGGACAGTACCTACGAGCAGTACTTC
CDR3aa: CASSDSTYEQYF

abundance: .
d_gene: .
j_gene: TRBJ2-2
v_gene: TRBV7-9
len: 11
CDR3nt: TGTGCCAGCAAAACCACCGGGGAGCTGTTTTTT
CDR3aa: CASKTTGELFF

abundance: once
d_gene: .
j_gene: TRBJ1-2
v_gene: TRBV5-1
len: 14
CDR3nt: TGCGCCAGCAGCTTTGATACCCCCATCTCTGGCTACACCTTC
CDR3aa: CASSFDTPISGYTF

abundance: .
d_gene: .
j_gene: TRBJ2-1
v_gene: TRBV19
len: 12
CDR3nt: TGTGCCAGTAGTATCGCCCTCAATGAGCAGTTCTTC
CDR3aa: CASSIALNEQFF

abundance: .
d_gene: .
j_gene: TRBJ1-4
v_gene: TRBV27
len: 14
CDR3nt: TGTGCCAGCAGTTTTGCCTACGCTAATGAAAAACTGTTTTTT
CDR3aa: CASSFAYANEKLFF

abundance: .
d_gene: TRBD1
j_gene: TRBJ2-5
v_gene: TRBV5-6
len: 15
CDR3nt: TGTGCCAGCAGCCTCAGGACAGGGTTGAGAGAGACCCAGTACTTC
CDR3aa: CASSLRTGLRETQYF

abundance: .
d_gene: .
j_gene: TRBJ2-7
v_gene: TRBV14
len: 16
CDR3nt: TGTGCCAGCAGCCACGGGCAGAGACTTTTCTCCTACGAGCAGTACTTC
CDR3aa: CASSHGQRLFSYEQYF

abundance: .
d_gene: .
j_gene: TRBJ2-2
v_gene: TRBV7-6
len: 14
CDR3nt: TGTGCCAGTAAAGTGGCTGAGAACACCGGGGAGCTGTTTTTT
CDR3aa: CASKVAENTGELFF

abundance: .
d_gene: TRBD2
j_gene: TRBJ2-1
v_gene: TRBV15
len: 15
CDR3nt: TGTGCCACCAGCAGATCGGCTGGGAGGGGAAATGAGCAGTTCTTC
CDR3aa: CATSRSAGRGNEQFF

abundance: .
d_gene: TRBD2
j_gene: TRBJ2-1
v_gene: TRBV9
len: 16
CDR3nt: TGTGCCAGCAGCGTCACCCCCGGACTAGCGATGAATGAGCAGTTCTTC
CDR3aa: CASSVTPGLAMNEQFF

abundance: .
d_gene: .
j_gene: TRBJ1-1
v_gene: TRBV4-2
len: 15
CDR3nt: TGTGCCAGCAGCCAAGATGAACAGGATTTCACTGAAGCTTTCTTT
CDR3aa: CASSQDEQDFTEAFF

abundance: few
d_gene: TRBD1
j_gene: TRBJ1-1
v_gene: TRBV28
len: 13
CDR3nt: TGTGCCAGCCGATTCTTGGGGACAGGCTCAGCTTTCTTT
CDR3aa: CASRFLGTGSAFF

abundance: .
d_gene: .
j_gene: TRBJ2-6
v_gene: TRBV27
len: 15
CDR3nt: TGTGCCAGCAGTTCCTTATTCTCTGGGGCCAACGTCCTGACTTTC
CDR3aa: CASSSLFSGANVLTF

abundance: many
d_gene: TRBD2
j_gene: TRBJ2-1
v_gene: TRBV29-1
len: 16
CDR3nt: TGCAGCGTTAATACCGTTGGGACTAGCGGGAGATATGAGCAGTTCTTC
CDR3aa: CSVNTVGTSGRYEQFF

abundance: few
d_gene: .
j_gene: TRBJ1-5
v_gene: TRBV28
len: 15
CDR3nt: TGTGCCAGCATTTGGCGCAGGCCCTCCAATCAGCCCCAGCATTTT
CDR3aa: CASIWRRPSNQPQHF

abundance: .
d_gene: .
j_gene: TRBJ2-3
v_gene: TRBV10-3
len: 16
CDR3nt: TGTGCCATCAGTCCGGGGGCGGCGGGTGTCACAGATACGCAGTATTTT
CDR3aa: CAISPGAAGVTDTQYF

abundance: few
d_gene: TRBD1
j_gene: TRBJ1-1
v_gene: TRBV5-1
len: 14
CDR3nt: TGCGCCAGCAGCTTAATGGGACAGGTCACTGAAGCTTTCTTT
CDR3aa: CASSLMGQVTEAFF

abundance: .
d_gene: TRBD2
j_gene: TRBJ2-7
v_gene: TRBV29-1
len: 14
CDR3nt: TGCAGCGCTGAACTAGCGGGAGGTTACTACGAGCAGTACTTC
CDR3aa: CSAELAGGYYEQYF

abundance: .
d_gene: .
j_gene: TRBJ2-7
v_gene: TRBV5-5
len: 13
CDR3nt: TGTGCCAGCAGCCCCCCCGGGGAAAACGAGCAGTACTTC
CDR3aa: CASSPPGENEQYF

abundance: .
d_gene: .
j_gene: TRBJ2-7
v_gene: TRBV4-1
len: 14
CDR3nt: TGCGCCAGCAGCCCAGGAGGGGGGGTCTACGAGCAGTACTTC
CDR3aa: CASSPGGGVYEQYF

abundance: .
d_gene: .
j_gene: TRBJ2-7
v_gene: TRBV25-1
len: 12
CDR3nt: TGTGCCAGCAGTGTAAGGCCCTACGAGCAGTACTTC
CDR3aa: CASSVRPYEQYF

abundance: .
d_gene: .
j_gene: TRBJ2-3
v_gene: TRBV7-8
len: 17
CDR3nt: TGTGCCAGCAGCCTCGGGCCGGGAGAGGGGAGCACAGATACGCAGTATTTT
CDR3aa: CASSLGPGEGSTDTQYF

abundance: .
d_gene: .
j_gene: TRBJ2-7
v_gene: TRBV18
len: 14
CDR3nt: TGTGCCAGCTCACCAGCAGGGGGGGACTACGAGCAGTACTTC
CDR3aa: CASSPAGGDYEQYF

abundance: .
d_gene: .
j_gene: TRBJ1-2
v_gene: TRBV7-2
len: 17
CDR3nt: TGTGCCAGCAGCTTATTATCAGGGACAAATAGACGTGTCGGCTACACCTTC
CDR3aa: CASSLLSGTNRRVGYTF

abundance: .
d_gene: .
j_gene: TRBJ1-5
v_gene: TRBV19
len: 14
CDR3nt: TGTGCCAGTAGTATAGGCGGGATCCCCCAGCCCCAGCATTTT
CDR3aa: CASSIGGIPQPQHF

abundance: .
d_gene: .
j_gene: TRBJ2-5
v_gene: TRBV19
len: 15
CDR3nt: TGTGCCAGTAGTATAGTCCCGACTAGTATCGAGACCCAGTACTTC
CDR3aa: CASSIVPTSIETQYF

abundance: .
d_gene: .
j_gene: TRBJ1-1
v_gene: TRBV18
len: 13
CDR3nt: TGTGCCAGCTCACCAGATCCGGGACAAGAAGCTTTCTTT
CDR3aa: CASSPDPGQEAFF

abundance: .
d_gene: .
j_gene: TRBJ2-1
v_gene: TRBV5-4
len: 16
CDR3nt: TGTGCCAGCAGCTTGGAAATCGGCCCGGTGCCTAATGAGCAGTTCTTC
CDR3aa: CASSLEIGPVPNEQFF

abundance: .
d_gene: .
j_gene: TRBJ1-1
v_gene: TRBV7-9
len: 15
CDR3nt: TGTGCCAGCAGCCGTGGTGGCAGCCCGACCCCCCGAGCTTTCTTT
CDR3aa: CASSRGGSPTPRAFF

abundance: .
d_gene: .
j_gene: TRBJ1-4
v_gene: TRBV27
len: 15
CDR3nt: TGTGCCAGCAGTCCAACTCAGGTGGCGGGTGAAAAACTGTTTTTT
CDR3aa: CASSPTQVAGEKLFF

abundance: .
d_gene: TRBD2
j_gene: TRBJ2-7
v_gene: TRBV7-9
len: 15
CDR3nt: TGTGCCAGCAGCTTAGGGACTAGATTTGTGAGCGAGCAGTACTTC
CDR3aa: CASSLGTRFVSEQYF

abundance: .
d_gene: .
j_gene: TRBJ1-2
v_gene: TRBV6-6
len: 14
CDR3nt: TGTGCCAGCAGTCCCGCAGGTCCGGGCTATGGCTACACCTTC
CDR3aa: CASSPAGPGYGYTF

abundance: .
d_gene: .
j_gene: TRBJ2-7
v_gene: TRBV6-5
len: 13
CDR3nt: TGTGCCAGCAGTAACACGGACTCCTACGAGCAGTACTTC
CDR3aa: CASSNTDSYEQYF

abundance: .
d_gene: .
j_gene: TRBJ2-3
v_gene: TRBV2
len: 16
CDR3nt: TGTGCCAGCAGTGATTGGCAGGGGAAAGTCGTGGATACGCAGTATTTT
CDR3aa: CASSDWQGKVVDTQYF

abundance: .
d_gene: TRBD2
j_gene: TRBJ2-1
v_gene: TRBV27
len: 18
CDR3nt: TGTGCCAGCGGACATGTGACGTTTAGCGGGATAGGAGTCAATGAGCAGTTCTTC
CDR3aa: CASGHVTFSGIGVNEQFF

abundance: .
d_gene: .
j_gene: TRBJ2-3
v_gene: TRBV7-7
len: 15
CDR3nt: TGTGCCAGCAGCTTAGGGCGGAGGGACACAGATACGCAGTATTTT
CDR3aa: CASSLGRRDTDTQYF

abundance: .
d_gene: TRBD2
j_gene: TRBJ2-1
v_gene: TRBV11-2
len: 15
CDR3nt: TGTGCCAGCAGCCCCCGCGGGGGCTCCTACAATGAGCAGTTCTTC
CDR3aa: CASSPRGGSYNEQFF